The T cell receptor (beta chain) described here comes from a study of T cell responses to AZD1222 COVID-19 vaccine. For the study at large: Second-dose recipients at about 4 or about 12 weeks were treated as one pooled group.

General study findings and limits: At study baseline, merely about 6 AZD1222 recipients were seropositive.

Libraries were prepared by immunoSEQ multiplex PCR; TCRdb keeps only in-frame clonotypes and omits some of them. The sample lists approximately 110,000 clones, roughly 90% occurring once. This CDR3 comprises 13 residues. Germline V gene sequence: CDR1 MNHEY, CDR2 SVGAGI. The V gene lost 6 bases and the J gene lost 1 base, with 9 bases spanning the gap. With regard to this clone: Its antigen is currently unknown.

The gene calls are TRBV6-5 and TRBJ2-5; perhaps TRBD2 as D (6 bases). Sample: peripheral blood, taken on day 0 of AZD1222 vaccination. This receptor was identified in an adult in good health. The CDR3 loop is CASSKGGQETQYF. The DNA of the CDR3 is TGTGCCAGCAGCAAGGGAGGCCAAGAGACCCAGTACTTC.